Below are 4 T cell receptor beta chains sequenced from a single sample in a study of T cell responses to AZD1222 COVID-19 vaccine. TCRdb keeps only in-frame clones here, not all; method: immunoSEQ multiplex PCR. The sample holds roughly 180,000 clones, 91% seen once. This specimen consisted of peripheral blood, obtained on day 0 of AZD1222 vaccination. The receptors derive from an adult in good health.

This chain links TRBV4-3 with TRBJ1-6; D is undetermined. The CDR3 contains 17 residues. The V end was cut by 2 bases, the J end by 2 bases, with 13 bases between. Germline V gene lookup returns CDR1 LGHNA and CDR2 YSLEER. This CDR3 reads CASSQYKGATYNSPLHF. CDR3 DNA sequence: TGCGCCAGCAGCCAATATAAGGGAGCCACCTATAATTCACCCCTCCACTTT.

V gene TRBV5-4 combines with J gene TRBJ2-1, with D perhaps given as TRBD1 or TRBD2 (5 bases each). The V end was cut by 4 bases, the J end by 4 bases, with 9 bases between. The CDR3 sequence is 13 residues long. CDR1 and CDR2 from the germline V gene are SGHNT and YYREEE (reference sequence). CDR3 region: CASSGWGYNEQFF. CDR3 DNA: TGTGCCAGCAGCGGGTGGGGGTACAATGAGCAGTTCTTC.

This sequence joins TRBV27 and TRBJ1-1, with 8 bases that match TRBD1. Germline V gives CDR1 MNHEY, CDR2 SMNVEV (reference sequence). This CDR3 comprises 15 residues. After removal of 4 bases from V and 6 bases from J, the junction contained 10 bases not matched to a gene. CDR3 bases: TGTGCCAGCAGTTACACCCGGGCAGGGGGCCCTGAAGCTTTCTTT. Its translation is CASSYTRAGGPEAFF.

V gene TRBV7-2 combines with J gene TRBJ2-1; 12 bases map to TRBD2. V lost 5 bases to trimming and J lost 10 bases; unmatched junction nucleotides: 9. CDR1 and CDR2 (germline): SGHTA, FQGNSA. This CDR3 comprises 15 residues. CDR3 amino acids: CASSRTSGTDWEQFF. CDR3 coding DNA: TGTGCCAGCAGCAGGACTAGCGGGACCGACTGGGAGCAGTTCTTC.